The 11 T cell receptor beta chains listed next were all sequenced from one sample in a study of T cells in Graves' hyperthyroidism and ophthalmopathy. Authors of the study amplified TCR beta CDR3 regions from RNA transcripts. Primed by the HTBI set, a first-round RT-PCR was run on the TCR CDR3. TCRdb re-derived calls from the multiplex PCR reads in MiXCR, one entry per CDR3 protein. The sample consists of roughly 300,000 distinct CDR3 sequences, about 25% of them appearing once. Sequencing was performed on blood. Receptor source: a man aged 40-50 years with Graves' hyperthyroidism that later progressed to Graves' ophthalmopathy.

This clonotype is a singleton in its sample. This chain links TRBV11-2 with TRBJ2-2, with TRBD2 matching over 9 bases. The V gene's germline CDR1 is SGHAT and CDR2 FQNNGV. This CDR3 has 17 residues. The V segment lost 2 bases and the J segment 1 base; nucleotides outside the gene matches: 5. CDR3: CASSLMPSGVNTGELFF. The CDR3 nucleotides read TGTGCCAGCAGCTTAATGCCTAGCGGGGTGAACACCGGGGAGCTGTTTTTT.

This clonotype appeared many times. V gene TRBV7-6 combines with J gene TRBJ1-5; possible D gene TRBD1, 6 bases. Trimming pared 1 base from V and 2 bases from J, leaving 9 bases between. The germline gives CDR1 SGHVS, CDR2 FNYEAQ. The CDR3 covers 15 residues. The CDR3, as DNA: TGTGCCAGCAGCTTAGAAGGGGGGGGCAATCAGCCCCAGCATTTT. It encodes CASSLEGGGNQPQHF.

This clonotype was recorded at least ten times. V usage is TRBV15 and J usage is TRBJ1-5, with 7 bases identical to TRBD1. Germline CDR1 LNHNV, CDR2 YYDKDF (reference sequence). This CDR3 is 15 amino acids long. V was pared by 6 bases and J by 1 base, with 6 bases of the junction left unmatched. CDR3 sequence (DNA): TGTGCCACCAGTAAGACAGGGAAAAGCAATCAGCCCCAGCATTTT. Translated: CATSKTGKSNQPQHF.

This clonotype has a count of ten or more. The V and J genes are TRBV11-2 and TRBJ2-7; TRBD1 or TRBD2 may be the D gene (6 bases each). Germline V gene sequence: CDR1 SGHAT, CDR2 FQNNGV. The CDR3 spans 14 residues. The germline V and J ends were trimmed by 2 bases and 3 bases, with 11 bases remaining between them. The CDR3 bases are TGTGCCAGCAGCTTATCACAGGGAGGCTACGAGCAGTACTTC. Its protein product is CASSLSQGGYEQYF.

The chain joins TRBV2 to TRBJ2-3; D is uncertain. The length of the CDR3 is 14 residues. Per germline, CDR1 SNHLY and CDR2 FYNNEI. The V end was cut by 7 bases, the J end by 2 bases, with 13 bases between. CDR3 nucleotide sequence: TGTGCCAGCAAAGGTGCCCTGTCCACAGATACGCAGTATTTT. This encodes CASKGALSTDTQYF.

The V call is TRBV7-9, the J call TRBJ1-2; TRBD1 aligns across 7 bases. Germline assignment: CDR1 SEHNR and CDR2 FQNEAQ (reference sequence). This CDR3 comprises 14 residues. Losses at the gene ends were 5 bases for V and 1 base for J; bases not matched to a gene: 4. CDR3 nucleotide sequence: TGTGCCAGCAGCGACAGGGTCCTTAACTATGGCTACACCTTC. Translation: CASSDRVLNYGYTF.

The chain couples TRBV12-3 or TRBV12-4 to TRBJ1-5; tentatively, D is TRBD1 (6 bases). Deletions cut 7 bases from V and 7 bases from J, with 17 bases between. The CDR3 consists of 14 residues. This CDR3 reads CASTFGGARQPQHF. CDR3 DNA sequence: TGTGCCAGCACTTTCGGGGGGGCCAGGCAGCCCCAGCATTTT.

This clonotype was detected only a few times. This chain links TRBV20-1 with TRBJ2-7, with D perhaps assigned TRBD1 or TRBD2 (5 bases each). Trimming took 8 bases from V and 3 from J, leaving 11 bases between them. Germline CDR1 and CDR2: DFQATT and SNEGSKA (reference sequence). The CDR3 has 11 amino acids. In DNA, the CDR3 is TGCAGTTCCTCGGGGCGCTACGAGCAGTACTTC. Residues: CSSSGRYEQYF.

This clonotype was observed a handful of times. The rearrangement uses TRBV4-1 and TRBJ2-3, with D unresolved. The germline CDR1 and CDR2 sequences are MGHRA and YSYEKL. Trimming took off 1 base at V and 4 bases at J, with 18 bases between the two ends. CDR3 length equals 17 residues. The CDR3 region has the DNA TGCGCCAGCAGCCAAGCGGCCCTGGCATTTCAACCAGATACGCAGTATTTT. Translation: CASSQAALAFQPDTQYF.

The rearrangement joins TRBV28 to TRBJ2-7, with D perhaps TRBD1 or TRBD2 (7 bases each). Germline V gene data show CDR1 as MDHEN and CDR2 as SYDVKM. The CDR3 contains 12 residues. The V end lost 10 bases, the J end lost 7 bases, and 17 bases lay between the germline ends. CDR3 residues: CATGPRGGEQYF. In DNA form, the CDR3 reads TGTGCCACCGGCCCCAGGGGGGGGGAGCAGTACTTC. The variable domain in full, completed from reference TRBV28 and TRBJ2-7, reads DVKVTQSSRYLVKRTGEKVFLECVQDMDHENMFWYRQDPGLGLRLIYFSYDVKMKEKGDIPEGYSVSREKKERFSLILESASTNQTSMYLCATGPRGGEQYFGPGTRLTVT.

CDR3 protein: CASSLTTTSGTYNEQFF. DNA of the CDR3: TGTGCCAGCAGCCTTACTACGACTAGCGGGACATACAATGAGCAGTTCTTC. The J gene is TRBJ2-1, the V gene TRBV7-3; 11 nucleotides align to TRBD2. Trimming cost V 5 bases and J 4 bases; bases outside gene matches: 10. Germline assignment: CDR1 SGHTA and CDR2 FQGTGA. This CDR3 comprises 17 residues. Full variable domain (missing parts from reference TRBV7-3 and TRBJ2-1): GAGVSQTPSNKVTEKGKYVELRCDPISGHTALYWYRQSLGQGPEFLIYFQGTGAADDSGLPNDRFFAVRPEGSVSTLKIQRTERGDSAVYLCASSLTTTSGTYNEQFFGPGTRLTVL.